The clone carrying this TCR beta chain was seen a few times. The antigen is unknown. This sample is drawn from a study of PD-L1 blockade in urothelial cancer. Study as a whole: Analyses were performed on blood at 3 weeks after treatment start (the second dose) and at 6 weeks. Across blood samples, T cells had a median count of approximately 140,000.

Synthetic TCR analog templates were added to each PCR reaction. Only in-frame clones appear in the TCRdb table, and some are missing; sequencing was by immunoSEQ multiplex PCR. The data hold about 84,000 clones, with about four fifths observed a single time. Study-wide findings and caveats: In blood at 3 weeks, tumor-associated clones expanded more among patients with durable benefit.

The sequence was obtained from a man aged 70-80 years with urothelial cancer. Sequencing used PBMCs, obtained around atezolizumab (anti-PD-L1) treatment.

Here the CDR3 DNA reads TGTGCCATCAGTGAGCAAACCTTGAAGGGGCACTATGGCTACACCTTC. This encodes CAISEQTLKGHYGYTF. J is TRBJ1-2 and V is TRBV10-3; TRBD1 might be the D (5 bases). CDR3 length: 16 residues. The germline V and J ends were trimmed by 2 bases and 3 bases, with 16 bases remaining between them. Germline assignment: CDR1 ENHRY and CDR2 SYGVKD.